This TCR beta chain was recovered during a study of blood T cell repertoires in COVID-19. About the research overall: Material from acute and convalescent COVID-19 was sourced from the United States, Italy and Spain.

This table comes from immunoSEQ multiplex PCR, and its TCRdb copy is limited to in-frame clones, with some not included. The data show 150,000 to 200,000 clones, 75% to 80% seen once. The CDR3 runs 13 residues. Trimming removed 6 bases at V and 1 base at J, with 8 bases between. The germline V gene has CDR1 MRHNA and CDR2 SNTAGT. The genes are TRBV6-4 and TRBJ2-3; the D is unclear. Sequences were obtained from peripheral blood. The receptor was isolated from a woman aged 45-65 years with active or convalescent COVID-19. The CDR3 DNA reads as TGTGCCAGCAGAGAGTCGGGCACAGATACGCAGTATTTT. This gives the protein CASRESGTDTQYF.